One sample yielded the 4 T cell receptor beta chains listed below, sequenced in a study of cytomegalovirus exposure and HLA in healthy donors. Researchers ran the PCR with 60 Vbeta and 13 Jbeta primers. Only in-frame clones appear in the TCRdb table, and some are missing; sequencing was by immunoSEQ multiplex PCR. The table shows 90,000 to 130,000 clones, with about 76% occurring only once. Sequences were obtained from PBMCs. These receptors came from a man aged 25 to 40 in good health and CMV-seropositive.

The V call is TRBV19, the J call TRBJ2-1; D might be TRBD1 (6 bases). This CDR3 is built from 13 residues. Germline CDR1 reads LNHDA; CDR2 reads SQIVND (reference sequence). The V gene lost 2 bases and the J gene lost 6 bases, with 8 bases spanning the gap. Here the CDR3 reads CASSITGTNEQFF. The CDR3 nucleotides read TGTGCCAGTAGTATAACAGGGACCAATGAGCAGTTCTTC.

This sequence joins TRBV5-1 and TRBJ2-5; D perhaps matches TRBD1 (6 bases). The germline V gene encodes CDR1 SGHRS and CDR2 YFSETQ. The CDR3 extends over 13 amino acids. V lost 4 bases, J lost 4 bases, and 11 bases lay in between. CDR3 in amino acids: CASSRGTLETQYF. The CDR3 coding sequence is TGCGCCAGCAGCCGAGGGACACTAGAGACCCAGTACTTC.

The chain has TRBV18 and TRBJ1-1; no clear D. Germline V CDR1 and CDR2: KGHSH, LQKENI. This CDR3 spans 14 amino acids. Trimming left V 4 bases short and J 7 bases short, with 16 bases between. This CDR3 reads CASSLNTVTIEAFF. Here the CDR3 DNA reads TGTGCCAGCTCACTAAACACAGTTACCATTGAAGCTTTCTTT.

This clone was detected a few times. V and J are TRBV6-5 and TRBJ1-1; D uncertain. CDR3 size: 13 residues. V was shortened by 8 bases and J by 1 base, with 11 bases between the two germline ends. Germline lookup yields CDR1 MNHEY and CDR2 SVGAGI. The CDR3 is CASVKAGNTEAFF. The CDR3 nucleotides are TGTGCCAGCGTCAAGGCAGGGAACACTGAAGCTTTCTTT.